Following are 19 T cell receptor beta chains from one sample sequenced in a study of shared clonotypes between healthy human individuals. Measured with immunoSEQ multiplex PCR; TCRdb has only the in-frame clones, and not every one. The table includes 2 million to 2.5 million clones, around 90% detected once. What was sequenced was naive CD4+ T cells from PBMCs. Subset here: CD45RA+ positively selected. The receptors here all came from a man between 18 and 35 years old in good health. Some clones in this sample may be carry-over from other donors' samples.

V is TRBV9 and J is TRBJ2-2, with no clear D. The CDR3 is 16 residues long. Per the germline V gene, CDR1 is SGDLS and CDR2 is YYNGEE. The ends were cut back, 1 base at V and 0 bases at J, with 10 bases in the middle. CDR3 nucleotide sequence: TGTGCCAGCAGCGTATCAAGTCGTGCGAACACCGGGGAGCTGTTTTTT. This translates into CASSVSSRANTGELFF.

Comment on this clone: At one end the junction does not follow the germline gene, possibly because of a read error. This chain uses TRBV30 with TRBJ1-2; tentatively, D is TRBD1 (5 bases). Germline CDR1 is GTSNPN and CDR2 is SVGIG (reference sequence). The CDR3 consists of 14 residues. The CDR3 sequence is CAWSVGGTVRGCTF. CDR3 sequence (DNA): TGTGCCTGGAGTGTGGGGGGAACGGTACGTGGCTGCACCTTC.

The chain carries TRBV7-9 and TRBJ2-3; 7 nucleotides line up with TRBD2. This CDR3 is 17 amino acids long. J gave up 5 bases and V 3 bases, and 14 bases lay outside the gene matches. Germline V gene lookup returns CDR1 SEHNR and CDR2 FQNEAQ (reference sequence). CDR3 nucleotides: TGTGCCAGCAGCTTCCAACTCTCAAGGGGAGGGGTAGATACGCAGTATTTT. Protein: CASSFQLSRGGVDTQYF. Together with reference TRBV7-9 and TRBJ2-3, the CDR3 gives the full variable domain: DTGVSQNPRHKITKRGQNVTFRCDPISEHNRLYWYRQTLGQGPEFLTYFQNEAQLEKSRLLSDRFSAERPKGSFSTLEIQRTEQGDSAMYLCASSFQLSRGGVDTQYFGPGTRLTVL.

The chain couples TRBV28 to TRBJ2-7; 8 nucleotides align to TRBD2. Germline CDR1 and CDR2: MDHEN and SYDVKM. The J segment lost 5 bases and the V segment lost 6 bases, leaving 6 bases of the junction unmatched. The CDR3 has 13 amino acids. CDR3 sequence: CASSSGGADEQYF. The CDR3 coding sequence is TGTGCCAGCAGCTCCGGGGGGGCCGACGAGCAGTACTTC.

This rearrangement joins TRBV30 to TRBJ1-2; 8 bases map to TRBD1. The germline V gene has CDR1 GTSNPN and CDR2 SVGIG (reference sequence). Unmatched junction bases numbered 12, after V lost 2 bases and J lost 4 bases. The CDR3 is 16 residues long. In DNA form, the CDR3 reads TGTGCCTGGAGTCGTACCCCAGGGGGCGCCCGCTATGGCTACACCTTC. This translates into CAWSRTPGGARYGYTF.

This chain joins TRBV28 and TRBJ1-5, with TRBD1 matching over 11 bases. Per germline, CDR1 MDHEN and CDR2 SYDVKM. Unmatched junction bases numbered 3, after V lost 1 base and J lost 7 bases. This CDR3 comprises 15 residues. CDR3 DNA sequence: TGTGCCAGCAGTTTATCGGGACAGGGGGACCAGCCCCAGCATTTT. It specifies CASSLSGQGDQPQHF.

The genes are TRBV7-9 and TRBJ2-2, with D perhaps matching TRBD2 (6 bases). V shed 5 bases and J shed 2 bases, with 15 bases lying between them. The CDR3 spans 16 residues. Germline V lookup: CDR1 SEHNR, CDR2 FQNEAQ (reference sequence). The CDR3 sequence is CASSEKTGLNTGELFF. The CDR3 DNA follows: TGTGCCAGCAGCGAAAAAACGGGACTTAACACCGGGGAGCTGTTTTTT.

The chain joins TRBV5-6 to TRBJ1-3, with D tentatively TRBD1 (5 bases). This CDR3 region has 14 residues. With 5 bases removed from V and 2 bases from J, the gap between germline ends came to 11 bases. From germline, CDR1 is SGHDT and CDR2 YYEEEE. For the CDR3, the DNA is TGTGCCAGCAGGGCAAGGGGAGCTGGAAACACCATATATTTT. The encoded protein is CASRARGAGNTIYF.

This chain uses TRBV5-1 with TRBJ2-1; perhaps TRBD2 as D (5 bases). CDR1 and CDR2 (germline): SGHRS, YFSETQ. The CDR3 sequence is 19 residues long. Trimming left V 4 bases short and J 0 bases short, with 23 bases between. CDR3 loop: CASSPIVGADQYSYNEQFF. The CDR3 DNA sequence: TGCGCCAGCAGCCCCATTGTGGGAGCGGATCAATACTCCTACAATGAGCAGTTCTTC. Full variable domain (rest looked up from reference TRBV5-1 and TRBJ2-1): KAGVTQTPRYLIKTRGQQVTLSCSPISGHRSVSWYQQTPGQGLQFLFEYFSETQRNKGNFPGRFSGRQFSNSRSEMNVSTLELGDSALYLCASSPIVGADQYSYNEQFFGPGTRLTVL.

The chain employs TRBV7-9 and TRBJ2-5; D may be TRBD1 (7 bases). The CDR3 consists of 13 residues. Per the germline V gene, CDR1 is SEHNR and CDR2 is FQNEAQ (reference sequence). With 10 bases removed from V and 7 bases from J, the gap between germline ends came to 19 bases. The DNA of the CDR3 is TGTGCCACCACGGACAGGCCCGGGGGGACCCAGTACTTC. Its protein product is CATTDRPGGTQYF.

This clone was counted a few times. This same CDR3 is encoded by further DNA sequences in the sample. In DNA, the CDR3 is TGTGCCAGCAGCTTAGCTGTAGGGCTGAACACTGAAGCTTTCTTT. Amino acids: CASSLAVGLNTEAFF. V usage is TRBV7-9 and J usage is TRBJ1-1; D gene ambiguous. V was clipped by 0 bases and J by 0 bases, with 8 bases between them. The CDR3 has 15 residues. CDR1 and CDR2 (germline): SEHNR, FQNEAQ (reference sequence).

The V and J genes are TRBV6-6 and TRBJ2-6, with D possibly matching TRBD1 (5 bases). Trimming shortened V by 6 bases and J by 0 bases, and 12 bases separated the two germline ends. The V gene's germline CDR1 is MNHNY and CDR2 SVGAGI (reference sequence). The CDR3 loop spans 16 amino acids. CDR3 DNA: TGTGCCAGCAGAGTGGGGCAGGGCTCTGGGGCCAACGTCCTGACTTTC. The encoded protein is CASRVGQGSGANVLTF.

CDR3 DNA: TGCAGTGGTAAGGGGAGCTACGAGCAGTACTTC. It encodes CSGKGSYEQYF. V gene TRBV20-1 combines with J gene TRBJ2-5; the D gene could be TRBD1 or TRBD2 (5 bases each). The DNA end favors TRBJ2-7, so the J call may be wrong. The CDR3 is made up of 11 amino acids. Germline V gives CDR1 DFQATT, CDR2 SNEGSKA (reference sequence).

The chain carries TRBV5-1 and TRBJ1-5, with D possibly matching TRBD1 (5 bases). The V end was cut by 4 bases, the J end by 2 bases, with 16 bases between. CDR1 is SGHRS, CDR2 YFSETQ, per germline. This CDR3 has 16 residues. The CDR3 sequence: CASSRGDVLGNQPQHF. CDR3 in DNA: TGCGCCAGCAGCCGAGGGGACGTCCTTGGCAATCAGCCCCAGCATTTT.

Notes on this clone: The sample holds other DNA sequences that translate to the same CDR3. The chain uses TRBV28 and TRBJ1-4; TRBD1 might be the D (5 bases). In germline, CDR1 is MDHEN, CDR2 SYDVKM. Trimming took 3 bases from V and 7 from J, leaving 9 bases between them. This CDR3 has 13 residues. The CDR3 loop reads CASSFRVGEKLFF. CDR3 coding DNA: TGTGCCAGCAGTTTCAGGGTTGGTGAAAAACTGTTTTTT.

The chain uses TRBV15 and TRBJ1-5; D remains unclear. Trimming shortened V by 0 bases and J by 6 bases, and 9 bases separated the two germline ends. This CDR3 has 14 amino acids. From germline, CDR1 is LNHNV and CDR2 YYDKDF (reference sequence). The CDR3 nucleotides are TGTGCCACCAGCAGAGATACGGGGTTTCAGCCCCAGCATTTT. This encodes CATSRDTGFQPQHF.

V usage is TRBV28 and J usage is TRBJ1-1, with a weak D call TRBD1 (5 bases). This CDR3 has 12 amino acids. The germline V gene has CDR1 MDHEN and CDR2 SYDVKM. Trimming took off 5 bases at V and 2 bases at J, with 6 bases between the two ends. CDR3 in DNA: TGTGCCAGCAGTGGACACAACACTGAAGCTTTCTTT. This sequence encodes CASSGHNTEAFF.

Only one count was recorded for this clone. CDR3 nucleotide sequence: TGTGCCAGTAGTGTGGAAGCGGGGAGCTCCTACGAGCAGTACTTC. It encodes CASSVEAGSSYEQYF. This chain uses TRBV19 with TRBJ2-7; 7 nucleotides align to TRBD2. J was trimmed by 0 bases and V by 5 bases; bases with no gene match: 7. Germline V gene lookup returns CDR1 LNHDA and CDR2 SQIVND (reference sequence). The CDR3 has 15 amino acids.

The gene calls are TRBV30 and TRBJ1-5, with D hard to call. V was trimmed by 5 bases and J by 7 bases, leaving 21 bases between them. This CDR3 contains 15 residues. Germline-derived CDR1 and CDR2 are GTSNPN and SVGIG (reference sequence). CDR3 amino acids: CAWSAGGAGGQPQHF. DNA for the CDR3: TGTGCCTGGTCTGCCGGAGGTGCAGGAGGGCAGCCCCAGCATTTT.